Only a few counts were recorded for the clone carrying this T cell receptor beta chain. Its cognate antigen is unknown. Sequenced material consisted of expressed TCRB transcripts (all of the isolated RNA was reverse transcribed). Measured with immunoSEQ multiplex PCR; TCRdb has only the in-frame clones, and not every one. The sample holds some 240,000 clones, about a sixth seen once. CD4+ naive, central memory, regulatory and stem cell-like memory cells were sorted via CD45RO/CCR7/CD25/CD127/CD95/CD27. The record originates from a study of beta chain features in type 1 diabetes. Study-wide points: Patients and controls would be equally affected if PCR favored shorter templates. Type 1 diabetes patients had fewer VDJ junction insertions and more deletions. The naive, central memory and Treg TCRB repertoires of patients appeared to be more similar to one another than those of healthy donors. A moderate, significant TCRB CDR3 shortening appeared in type 1 diabetes across four CD4+ subsets.

The V gene's germline CDR1 is SGHTA and CDR2 FQGNSA. V was pared by 5 bases and J by 6 bases, with 5 bases of the junction left unmatched. The CDR3 is 15 residues long. The receptor was derived from a man aged 30-40 years with type 1 diabetes. Sequenced sample: naive CD4+ T cells from blood. This chain connects TRBV7-2 to TRBJ2-2; 11 bases agree with TRBD2. The DNA of the CDR3 is TGTGCCAGCAGCCCGACTAGCGGGATGGCCGGGGAGCTGTTTTTT. Translating it yields CASSPTSGMAGELFF. Combining the CDR3 with reference TRBV7-2 and TRBJ2-2 gives the whole variable domain GAGVSQSPSNKVTEKGKDVELRCDPISGHTALYWYRQSLGQGLEFLIYFQGNSAPDKSGLPSDRFSAERTGGSVSTLTIQRTQQEDSAVYLCASSPTSGMAGELFFGEGSRLTVL.